This section outlines one TCR beta chain sequence together with its context. Participants were aged about 18 to 100 years from more than 20 US areas. The study assigned cohorts using participant-reported clinical history. This record comes from a study of blood T cell repertoires in COVID-19. Study context: There were acute and convalescent COVID-19 samples, and they came from the United States, Italy and Spain.

Germline V CDR1 and CDR2: SGHRS, YFSETQ. The junction had 9 bases not matched to a gene; V was cut back by 6 bases and J by 7 bases. This CDR3 comprises 14 residues. Data came from immunoSEQ multiplex PCR; TCRdb stores just in-frame clones and leaves some out. Of approximately 250,000 clones in the sample, approximately 80% were seen once. This sequence joins TRBV5-1 and TRBJ2-1; 8 bases line up with TRBD2. The sequencing sample was made of PBMCs or T cells enriched from blood (not recorded which). The source is a man aged 40-49 years who had recovered from COVID-19. DNA for the CDR3: TGCGCCAGCACAGGGATAGCGGGAAGTAATGAGCAGTTCTTC. This translates into CASTGIAGSNEQFF.